Following are 15 T cell receptor beta chains from one sample sequenced in a study of T cells in Graves' hyperthyroidism and ophthalmopathy. TCR beta CDR3 regions were amplified from RNA. The TCR CDR3 first-round RT-PCR relied on the HTBI primer set. TCRdb passed the multiplex PCR reads through MiXCR, listing each CDR3 protein once. This sample has 390,000 or so distinct CDR3 sequences, with 14% to 15% found just once. The sequenced sample was blood. The source of these receptors is a man aged 18 to 35 with Graves' ophthalmopathy.

The chain couples TRBV28 to TRBJ1-1; 7 bases align to TRBD1. Germline V gene sequence: CDR1 MDHEN, CDR2 SYDVKM. With 6 bases clipped from V and 4 bases from J, the junction kept 17 bases outside the gene matches. The CDR3 totals 17 residues. The CDR3 loop is CASSQGNTRQGATEAFF. The CDR3 coding sequence is TGTGCCAGCAGCCAAGGTAACACCCGACAGGGAGCCACTGAAGCTTTCTTT.

This clonotype was picked up many times. This rearrangement joins TRBV29-1 to TRBJ1-1; D gene uncertain. The ends were cut back, 5 bases at V and 4 bases at J, with 20 bases in the middle. CDR3 length: 15 residues. Per germline, CDR1 SQVTM and CDR2 ANQGSEA. CDR3 sequence (DNA): TGCAGCGTTAGATCCGCGGCAGACGAGGGCACTGAAGCTTTCTTT. Translating it yields CSVRSAADEGTEAFF.

This clonotype was found a few times. The chain uses TRBV12-3 or TRBV12-4 and TRBJ2-2; D call uncertain. Trimming stripped 6 bases from V and 1 base from J, with 9 bases between. The CDR3 length is 14 residues. The DNA of the CDR3 is TGTGCCAGCAGGCGACTTGTGAACACCGGGGAGCTGTTTTTT. Its protein product is CASRRLVNTGELFF.

V and J are TRBV2 and TRBJ2-2; TRBD2 aligns across 12 bases. The V gene's germline CDR1 is SNHLY and CDR2 FYNNEI. This CDR3 region has 17 residues. The ends lost 4 bases at V and 6 bases at J; junction bases unmatched: 9. The CDR3: CASSVGLAGGQSGELFF. The CDR3 coding sequence is TGTGCCAGCAGTGTTGGCCTAGCGGGGGGGCAGTCCGGGGAGCTGTTTTTT. Full variable domain (outside the CDR3, taken from reference TRBV2 and TRBJ2-2): EPEVTQTPSHQVTQMGQEVILRCVPISNHLYFYWYRQILGQKVEFLVSFYNNEISEKSEIFDDQFSVERPDGSNFTLKIRSTKLEDSAMYFCASSVGLAGGQSGELFFGEGSRLTVL.

This clonotype was detected ten times or more. The rearrangement joins TRBV7-8 to TRBJ2-3; no reliable D call. The V gene lost 6 bases and the J gene lost 4 bases, with 11 bases spanning the gap. CDR1 is SGHVS and CDR2 is FQNEAQ in the germline V gene. CDR3 length equals 13 residues. The CDR3 DNA follows: TGTGCCAGCAGTTTAATTGCGTCAGATACGCAGTATTTT. Amino acid sequence: CASSLIASDTQYF. The whole variable domain, filled in from reference TRBV7-8 and TRBJ2-3, reads GAGVSQSPRYKVAKRGQDVALRCDPISGHVSLFWYQQALGQGPEFLTYFQNEAQLDKSGLPSDRFFAERPEGSVSTLKIQRTQQEDSAVYLCASSLIASDTQYFGPGTRLTVL.

This clonotype has ten or more counts. The chain has TRBV3-1 and TRBJ2-6; TRBD1 is a possible D gene (6 bases). Germline CDR1 reads LGHDT; CDR2 reads YNNKEL (reference sequence). The CDR3 spans 17 residues. The V end was cut by 4 bases, the J end by 0 bases, with 13 bases between. DNA for the CDR3: TGTGCCAGCAGCCGACAGGAAGTGCTCTCTGGGGCCAACGTCCTGACTTTC. It yields the protein CASSRQEVLSGANVLTF.

This clonotype was counted at least ten times. The J gene is TRBJ1-1, the V gene TRBV3-1; a weak D match, TRBD1 (5 bases). V was trimmed by 3 bases and J by 8 bases, leaving 7 bases between them. This CDR3 region has 11 residues. The V gene's germline CDR1 is LGHDT and CDR2 YNNKEL (reference sequence). The DNA of the CDR3 is TGTGCCAGCAGCCATTCAGGGGAAGCTTTCTTT. It yields the protein CASSHSGEAFF.

This clonotype was recorded many times. CDR3 coding DNA: TGCAGTGCTAGAGATCCTTGGGGGGAGGCTGGGGCCAACGTCCTGACTTTC. Residues: CSARDPWGEAGANVLTF. The V and J genes are TRBV20-1 and TRBJ2-6; tentative D call: TRBD2 (6 bases). V was shortened by 0 bases and J by 2 bases, with 14 bases between the two germline ends. CDR1 is DFQATT, CDR2 SNEGSKA, per germline (reference sequence). This CDR3 is built from 17 residues.

This clonotype has ten or more counts. The chain joins TRBV29-1 to TRBJ2-5; TRBD2 matches at 8 bases. V lost 0 bases, J lost 1 base, and 7 bases stayed unmatched. Germline V gene lookup returns CDR1 SQVTM and CDR2 ANQGSEA. The CDR3 contains 16 residues. For the CDR3, the DNA is TGCAGCGTTGAAGATCGGGGCGGGGGGTCCCAAGAGACCCAGTACTTC. Its protein product is CSVEDRGGGSQETQYF. The variable domain in full, with the rest retrieved from reference TRBV29-1 and TRBJ2-5, is SAVISQKPSRDICQRGTSLTIQCQVDSQVTMMFWYRQQPGQSLTLIATANQGSEATYESGFVIDKFPISRPNLTFSTLTVSNMSPEDSSIYLCSVEDRGGGSQETQYFGPGTRLLVL.

This clonotype was recorded at least ten times. The chain is built from TRBV27 and TRBJ1-1, with unresolved D. This CDR3 contains 12 residues. Germline CDR1 is MNHEY and CDR2 is SMNVEV (reference sequence). V shed 4 bases and J shed 10 bases, with 13 bases lying between them. This chain's CDR3 is CASSSPHLGAFF. The DNA for the CDR3 is TGTGCCAGCAGTTCACCCCACCTAGGAGCTTTCTTT.

This clonotype appeared many times. The V call is TRBV18, the J call TRBJ2-1; possibly TRBD2 for D (6 bases). The CDR3 is made up of 14 amino acids. Germline V CDR1 and CDR2: KGHSH, LQKENI. Trimming left V 3 bases short and J 4 bases short, with 10 bases between. The CDR3 region has the DNA TGTGCCAGCTCACCCCGGGAGCCTTACAATGAGCAGTTCTTC. It specifies CASSPREPYNEQFF.

Of note for this clonotype: This may come from a read error, since a much larger clone is one base off. This chain joins TRBV11-2 and TRBJ1-1; tentative D call: TRBD1 (5 bases). CDR3 length: 13 amino acids. The germline CDR1 and CDR2 sequences are SGHAT and FQNNGV. CDR3 residues: CAGSRQLNTEAFF. For the CDR3, the DNA is TGTGCCGGCAGCCGACAGTTGAACACTGAAGCTTTCTTT.

The genes are TRBV30 and TRBJ2-1; 7 bases agree with TRBD2. Unmatched junction bases numbered 12, after V lost 0 bases and J lost 4 bases. The length of the CDR3 is 17 residues. The V gene's germline CDR1 is GTSNPN and CDR2 SVGIG (reference sequence). CDR3 in amino acids: CAWSVRFWLAEYNEQFF. The CDR3 coding sequence is TGTGCCTGGAGTGTACGATTTTGGCTAGCGGAGTACAATGAGCAGTTCTTC.

This clonotype was picked up many times. The rearrangement links TRBV6-5 to TRBJ1-1, with TRBD1 identical over 9 bases. Germline V gene lookup returns CDR1 MNHEY and CDR2 SVGAGI. CDR3 length: 17 amino acids. Trimming took 0 bases from V and 0 from J; bases not matched to a gene: 5. The CDR3 here is CASSYSWDRALNTEAFF. DNA for the CDR3: TGTGCCAGCAGTTACTCCTGGGACAGGGCCCTGAACACTGAAGCTTTCTTT.

This clonotype was found many times. This chain joins TRBV6-1 and TRBJ2-7; 7 nucleotides align to TRBD1. Germline CDR1 and CDR2: MNHNS and SASEGT. This CDR3 is built from 15 residues. V trimming: 3 bases; J trimming: 2 bases; junction bases outside the gene matches: 7. CDR3: CASSDSSGGPYEQYF. CDR3 in DNA: TGTGCCAGCAGTGACTCCTCAGGGGGACCCTACGAGCAGTACTTC.